This TCR beta chain was documented in a study of blood T cells in healthy people across ages. A second about 7 to 12 cycle PCR used barcoded and J-beta primers. Each cDNA molecule received a tag from a template-switch adaptor that had 12 random nucleotides. Using its own MiXCR run on the 5' RACE reads, TCRdb lists one record per CDR3 protein. Of over 1,200,000 distinct CDR3 sequences listed, roughly 60% were seen once; the top ten hold over 6.5%. A remark on this clonotype: As yet, its antigen is unknown.

CDR1 is MNHEY and CDR2 is SVGAGI in the germline V gene. The CDR3 consists of 13 residues. Trimming took off 4 bases at V and 3 bases at J, with 9 bases between the two ends. Study-wide results and limits: The study lacked donor CMV status, which possibly confounded expanded clonotype changes. Age brought a roughly linear fall in TCR beta diversity measured per million T cells.

The sequenced sample consisted of blood. The chain joins TRBV6-5 to TRBJ1-2; no reliable D call. The sequence was obtained from a man aged 18 to 30 in good health. The DNA for the CDR3 is TGTGCCAGCAGTTCTGAAATTTACTATGGCTACACCTTC. It translates to CASSSEIYYGYTF.